This T cell receptor (beta chain) was obtained from a study of shared clonotypes between healthy human individuals. Findings and limits, study-wide: In general, naive subsets displayed greater estimated richness than memory subsets did.

Cells designated naive CD8 were CD45RO-negative and were positively selected for CCR7, with terminally differentiated effector memory CD45RA+ cells excluded. Libraries were prepared by immunoSEQ multiplex PCR; TCRdb keeps only in-frame clonotypes and omits some of them. The table records more than 500,000 clones, approximately 95% of them present only once. The CDR3 length is 16 residues. Looked up from germline, CDR1 is MNHNS and CDR2 is SASEGT. The ends lost 1 base at V and 2 bases at J; junction bases unmatched: 5. With regard to this clone: Its antigen is unidentified.

The sequencing sample was made of naive CD8+ T cells sorted from blood. This clonotype was obtained from a woman aged 30 to 39 in good health. V is TRBV6-1 and J is TRBJ2-5; 9 nucleotides line up with TRBD2. CDR3 region: CASSEDPGLAQETQYF. The CDR3 nucleotides are TGTGCCAGCAGTGAAGATCCGGGACTAGCTCAAGAGACCCAGTACTTC.